A single sample gave rise to the 31 T cell receptor beta chains below, sequenced in a study of T cell repertoires in cytomegalovirus infection. One entry per CDR3 protein results from TCRdb running MiXCR on the reads. Among hundreds of thousands of distinct CDR3 sequences listed, approximately 30% were seen once. These receptors have no known antigen. The sample consisted of cultured CD8+ T cells from PBMCs, taken from culture after CMV antigen stimulation. The origin of the receptors is a human donor in good health (CMV status not recorded). Some clones in this sample may be carry-over from other donors' samples.

This sequence joins TRBV20-1 and TRBJ2-2; D not certain. Germline V lookup: CDR1 DFQATT, CDR2 SNEGSKA (reference sequence). V was cut by 0 bases and J by 8 bases, with 16 bases left in between. The CDR3 has 15 amino acids. This chain's CDR3 is CSARDSVAVTGELFF. CDR3 coding DNA: TGCAGTGCTAGAGATTCGGTAGCTGTCACTGGGGAGCTGTTTTTT.

This clonotype has only a few counts. The chain couples TRBV27 to TRBJ2-3; possibly TRBD1 or TRBD2 for D (6 bases each). This CDR3 contains 13 residues. V lost 8 bases, J lost 4 bases, and 13 bases lay in between. Germline loops: CDR1 MNHEY, CDR2 SMNVEV (reference sequence). CDR3 protein: CASRSGASDTQYF. The CDR3 DNA reads as TGTGCCAGCCGATCGGGGGCCTCAGATACGCAGTATTTT.

This clonotype came up a few times. The chain uses TRBV6-2 or TRBV6-3 and TRBJ1-2; TRBD1 aligns across 9 bases. Looked up from germline, CDR1 is MNHEY and CDR2 is SVGEGT. This CDR3 comprises 14 residues. J lost 5 bases, V lost 6 bases, and 7 bases had no gene match. The CDR3 DNA reads TGTGCCAGCAGCCACCGCGGACAGGGGTATGGCTACACCTTC. This translates into CASSHRGQGYGYTF.

This clonotype has ten or more counts. V is TRBV7-2 and J is TRBJ2-5; 9 bases align to TRBD2. The V gene's germline CDR1 is SGHTA and CDR2 FQGNSA. Losses at the gene ends were 1 base for V and 1 base for J; bases not matched to a gene: 4. The length of the CDR3 is 16 residues. CDR3 DNA: TGTGCCAGCAGCTTAGGGCTAGCGGGAATCCAAGAGACCCAGTACTTC. This encodes CASSLGLAGIQETQYF.

The chain links TRBV19 to TRBJ2-1; no clear D gene. Germline-derived CDR1 and CDR2 are LNHDA and SQIVND (reference sequence). The CDR3 is made up of 14 amino acids. V lost 5 bases and J 0 bases, leaving 8 bases between the germline ends. The CDR3 bases are TGTGCCAGTAGTGGACGGGTCTCCTACAATGAGCAGTTCTTC. It translates to CASSGRVSYNEQFF.

The rearrangement joins TRBV7-9 to TRBJ1-5; D not resolved. Germline values: CDR1 SEHNR, CDR2 FQNEAQ (reference sequence). The V gene lost 2 bases and the J gene lost 8 bases, with 10 bases spanning the gap. The CDR3 runs 13 residues. DNA of the CDR3: TGTGCCAGCAGCTTATCCGGCGCGAAGCCCCAGCATTTT. Encoded protein: CASSLSGAKPQHF.

This clonotype was seen a few times. The V gene is TRBV9, the J gene TRBJ1-1; maybe TRBD1 (6 bases). The CDR3 runs to 15 residues. Deletions cut 0 bases from V and 3 bases from J, with 12 bases between. Germline V gives CDR1 SGDLS, CDR2 YYNGEE. CDR3 in amino acids: CASSVEQGRYTEAFF. The DNA for the CDR3 is TGTGCCAGCAGCGTAGAACAGGGAAGGTACACTGAAGCTTTCTTT.

As concerns this clonotype: One base away lies a much larger clone, so this may be a sequencing read error. V is TRBV4-2 and J is TRBJ1-5; D remains unclear. This CDR3 contains 15 residues. Germline values: CDR1 LGHNA, CDR2 YNFKEQ. Trimming cost V 7 bases and J 0 bases, with 13 bases left between them. The CDR3 protein is CASNPPGDSNQPQHF. The CDR3 DNA follows: TGTGCCAGCAACCCCCCCGGAGATAGCAATCAGCCCCAGCATTTT.

The rearrangement links TRBV7-9 to TRBJ1-2, with D uncertain. The CDR3 has 13 residues. CDR1 is SEHNR and CDR2 is FQNEAQ in the germline V gene (reference sequence). Trimming left V 4 bases short and J 7 bases short, with 13 bases between. The DNA of the CDR3 is TGTGCCAGCAGCTCGGACGTTCCTTCTGGCTACACCTTC. Translating gives CASSSDVPSGYTF.

The table lists this clonotype with a few counts. The V and J genes are TRBV7-8 and TRBJ1-5; D is perhaps TRBD1 (5 bases). V lost 6 bases and J lost 3, with 15 bases in between. The length of the CDR3 is 15 residues. CDR1 and CDR2 (germline): SGHVS, FQNEAQ. The CDR3: CASSFNTGLNQPQHF. CDR3 nucleotide sequence: TGTGCCAGCAGTTTTAATACAGGACTCAATCAGCCCCAGCATTTT.

The gene calls are TRBV7-9 and TRBJ1-1; 8 nucleotides match TRBD1. This CDR3 comprises 15 residues. Trimming took 3 bases from V and 5 from J; bases not matched to a gene: 8. The germline V gene has CDR1 SEHNR and CDR2 FQNEAQ (reference sequence). CDR3 loop: CASSFATGGSTEAFF. CDR3 sequence (DNA): TGTGCCAGCAGCTTTGCTACAGGGGGAAGTACTGAAGCTTTCTTT.

As to this clonotype: A read error may be the cause here, since a much bigger clone is one base away. The V and J genes are TRBV27 and TRBJ1-2, with no clear D. The CDR3 covers 10 residues. The germline CDR1 and CDR2 sequences are MNHEY and SMNVEV (reference sequence). The CDR3 region has the DNA TGTGTCAGCACCGCGGGGGGCTACACCTTC. Amino acid sequence: CVSTAGGYTF.

The rearrangement uses TRBV19 and TRBJ2-3; 10 bases are a match to TRBD1. The CDR3 contains 16 residues. The ends lost 3 bases at V and 5 bases at J; junction bases unmatched: 8. The germline gives CDR1 LNHDA, CDR2 SQIVND (reference sequence). As DNA, the CDR3 is TGTGCCAGTAGTATCTCCGGGACAGGGGTTAGAGATACGCAGTATTTT. Translating it yields CASSISGTGVRDTQYF. The full variable domain, completed using reference TRBV19 and TRBJ2-3, is DGGITQSPKYLFRKEGQNVTLSCEQNLNHDAMYWYRQDPGQGLRLIYYSQIVNDFQKGDIAEGYSVSREKKESFPLTVTSAQKNPTAFYLCASSISGTGVRDTQYFGPGTRLTVL.

This clonotype occurred many times. V gene TRBV6-1 combines with J gene TRBJ1-1; 7 bases are a match to TRBD1. The CDR3 runs 19 residues. Germline loops: CDR1 MNHNS, CDR2 SASEGT. V dropped 5 bases and J dropped 1; count of bases not matched to a gene: 19. DNA for the CDR3: TGTGCCAGCAGTCCGAGGACACAGGGGCTAAGGGTGAAGAACACTGAAGCTTTCTTT. Translating it yields CASSPRTQGLRVKNTEAFF.

This clonotype showed up just a few times. The chain combines TRBV6-2 or TRBV6-3 with TRBJ2-5; 8 bases are a match to TRBD2. The CDR3 has 13 amino acids. The germline V gene has CDR1 MNHEY and CDR2 SVGEGT. V lost 10 bases and J lost 2; bases outside the gene matches: 6. CDR3 sequence reads: CAIKLAVQETQYF. CDR3 bases: TGTGCCATCAAACTAGCGGTACAAGAGACCCAGTACTTC.

The sample holds a few counts of this clonotype. The chain employs TRBV10-3 and TRBJ1-1; possible D gene TRBD1, 5 bases. From germline, CDR1 is ENHRY and CDR2 SYGVKD. V was cut by 0 bases and J by 1 base, with 15 bases left in between. This CDR3 comprises 17 residues. In nucleotides, the CDR3 is TGTGCCATCAGTGAGTCGGCAGGGATAGGGAGGAACACTGAAGCTTTCTTT. It translates to CAISESAGIGRNTEAFF.

This clonotype was detected ten times or more. The V gene is TRBV7-2, the J gene TRBJ1-5; a weak D match, TRBD1 (5 bases). This CDR3 is 18 amino acids long. CDR1 is SGHTA, CDR2 FQGNSA, per germline. V lost 2 bases and J 3 bases, leaving 20 bases between the germline ends. CDR3 loop: CASSLTAGRLADNQPQHF. CDR3 in DNA: TGTGCCAGCAGCTTAACCGCAGGGAGGCTCGCAGACAATCAGCCCCAGCATTTT.

The chain is built from TRBV7-6 and TRBJ1-1, with D possibly matching TRBD1 (6 bases). From germline, CDR1 is SGHVS and CDR2 FNYEAQ. The V gene lost 6 bases and the J gene lost 10 bases, with 15 bases spanning the gap. The CDR3 loop spans 12 amino acids. CDR3 sequence: CASSPGVTLAFF. The CDR3 DNA sequence: TGTGCCAGCAGTCCAGGGGTGACTTTAGCTTTCTTT. The complete variable domain, with remaining parts taken from reference TRBV7-6 and TRBJ1-1, reads GAGVSQSPRYKVTKRGQDVALRCDPISGHVSLYWYRQALGQGPEFLTYFNYEAQQDKSGLPNDRFSAERPEGSISTLTIQRTEQRDSAMYRCASSPGVTLAFFGQGTRLTVV.

V and J are TRBV5-1 and TRBJ1-1, with TRBD1 as a possible D gene (5 bases). The CDR3 runs to 13 residues. The V end was cut by 4 bases, the J end by 7 bases, with 14 bases between. Germline V CDR1 and CDR2: SGHRS, YFSETQ. In nucleotides, the CDR3 is TGCGCCAGCAGCCTTATGGGCGACAGTGAAGCTTTCTTT. Its protein product is CASSLMGDSEAFF.

The table lists this clonotype with a few counts. V gene TRBV27 combines with J gene TRBJ1-1, with TRBD1 matching 8 bases. The V gene's germline CDR1 is MNHEY and CDR2 SMNVEV (reference sequence). With 2 bases clipped from V and 1 base from J, the junction kept 6 bases outside the gene matches. This CDR3 comprises 16 residues. CDR3 nucleotides: TGTGCCAGCAGTTTAAACGGACAGGGACCGAACACTGAAGCTTTCTTT. Protein sequence: CASSLNGQGPNTEAFF.

The rearrangement joins TRBV6-1 to TRBJ1-5; D not certain. Germline V gene sequence: CDR1 MNHNS, CDR2 SASEGT. This CDR3 is built from 15 residues. Deletions cut 1 base from V and 3 bases from J, with 10 bases between. The CDR3 protein is CASSEDYSHNQPQHF. The CDR3 coding sequence is TGTGCCAGCAGTGAAGACTACTCCCACAATCAGCCCCAGCATTTT.

The V call is TRBV6-5, the J call TRBJ2-3, with D possibly matching TRBD2 (7 bases). Trimming took off 0 bases at V and 4 bases at J, with 14 bases between the two ends. The CDR3 extends over 16 amino acids. CDR1 and CDR2 from the germline V gene are MNHEY and SVGAGI. This CDR3 reads CASSYSYQGRADTQYF. The CDR3 region has the DNA TGTGCCAGCAGTTACTCGTACCAGGGGAGGGCAGATACGCAGTATTTT.

The DNA of the CDR3 is TGTGCCAGCAGCCGAACAAATAGGGGGGCCGACGAGGACTATGGCTACACCTTC. This gives the protein CASSRTNRGADEDYGYTF. The chain has TRBV7-9 and TRBJ1-2; possibly TRBD1 for D (6 bases). Trimming pared 5 bases from V and 3 bases from J, leaving 25 bases between. The germline V gene has CDR1 SEHNR and CDR2 FQNEAQ (reference sequence). There are 18 residues in the CDR3.

A remark on this clonotype: An end of the junction differs from the germline gene, which may be a read error. The chain uses TRBV12-3 or TRBV12-4 and TRBJ1-1, with D perhaps matching TRBD1 (5 bases). This CDR3 comprises 13 residues. The CDR3 protein is CANSTRQYTEAFF. The CDR3 nucleotides are TGTGCCAACAGTACCCGACAGTACACTGAAGCTTTCTTT.

On this clonotype itself: One end of the junction is discordant with germline, which a read error may explain. This chain links TRBV5-1 with TRBJ2-6, with D possibly being TRBD2 (5 bases). Germline lookup yields CDR1 SGHRS and CDR2 YFSETQ. This CDR3 has 16 amino acids. In DNA, the CDR3 is TGCGCCAGCAGGGGTGTGAGGGCCTCTCTGGCCACCGTCCTGACTTTC. This encodes CASRGVRASLATVLTF. Full variable domain (missing parts from reference TRBV5-1 and TRBJ2-6): KAGVTQTPRYLIKTRGQQVTLSCSPISGHRSVSWYQQTPGQGLQFLFEYFSETQRNKGNFPGRFSGRQFSNSRSEMNVSTLELGDSALYLCASRGVRASLATVLTFGAGSRLTVL.

This clonotype was detected a few times. The V and J genes are TRBV27 and TRBJ1-5; TRBD1 agrees at 12 bases. This CDR3 is built from 19 residues. Germline loops: CDR1 MNHEY, CDR2 SMNVEV (reference sequence). The V segment lost 4 bases and the J segment 1 base; nucleotides outside the gene matches: 11. The CDR3 nucleotides read TGTGCCAGCAGTTCGCTAGGGGACAGGGGGCGATGGAGCAATCAGCCCCAGCATTTT. This sequence encodes CASSSLGDRGRWSNQPQHF.

This clonotype was detected a few times. The rearrangement links TRBV6-2 or TRBV6-3 to TRBJ1-5, with D possibly being TRBD1 (5 bases). This CDR3 is 13 amino acids long. The germline V and J ends were trimmed by 5 bases and 3 bases, with 8 bases remaining between them. Germline values: CDR1 MNHEY, CDR2 SVGEGT. CDR3 coding DNA: TGTGCCAGCAGTCAGGGAAACAATCAGCCCCAGCATTTT. Protein: CASSQGNNQPQHF.

This clonotype was counted only a few times. The chain is built from TRBV5-1 and TRBJ2-2, with D perhaps assigned TRBD1 or TRBD2 (5 bases each). V was shortened by 8 bases and J by 4 bases, with 21 bases between the two germline ends. The germline gives CDR1 SGHRS, CDR2 YFSETQ. This CDR3 is 16 amino acids long. CDR3 sequence reads: CASLNRGVDGTGELFF. In DNA form, the CDR3 reads TGCGCCAGTCTCAACCGAGGGGTGGACGGCACCGGGGAGCTGTTTTTT.

V gene TRBV6-2 or TRBV6-3 combines with J gene TRBJ2-7; D not certain. The CDR3 spans 12 residues. The germline V gene has CDR1 MNHEY and CDR2 SVGEGT. The V and J ends lost 6 bases and 4 bases respectively, with 10 bases between them. The CDR3: CASRLGFYEQYF. The CDR3 bases are TGTGCCAGCAGGCTCGGATTTTACGAGCAGTACTTC.

The chain joins TRBV27 to TRBJ2-7; D is undetermined. The CDR3 is 13 residues long. V lost 5 bases and J lost 2, with 10 bases in between. CDR1 and CDR2 (germline): MNHEY, SMNVEV (reference sequence). The CDR3 protein is CASSPRITYEQYV. The CDR3 nucleotides are TGTGCCAGCAGTCCACGAATAACCTACGAGCAGTACGTC.

This clonotype has a handful of counts. In DNA, the CDR3 is TGTGCCAGCGGAACTTGGGGGGAGCAGTTCTTC. It is translated as CASGTWGEQFF. The chain is built from TRBV6-2 or TRBV6-3 and TRBJ2-1, with D perhaps being TRBD1 or TRBD2 (5 bases each). The CDR3 extends over 11 amino acids. V shed 8 bases and J shed 10 bases, with 12 bases lying between them. Germline V gene lookup returns CDR1 MNHEY and CDR2 SVGEGT.